The clone carrying this T cell receptor beta chain has more than one count but fewer than ten. As yet, its antigen is unknown. The data stem from a study of early T cells in non-severe SARS-CoV-2 infection. Across the study: Chains were not paired, and sequencing was done on bulk RNA from unsorted whole blood. Study-level findings and limits: Missing private and CD4 specificities, VDJdb matching favored anti-spike CD8 responses.

CDR3 length: 15 amino acids. Germline CDR1 SQVTM, CDR2 ANQGSEA. V lost 3 bases to trimming and J lost 2 bases, with 17 bases between them. Unique molecular identifiers tagged individual cDNA molecules. TCRdb re-called the 5' RACE reads with MiXCR, one entry per CDR3 protein. The table has around 44,000 distinct CDR3 sequences, about 7.8% seen once. The genes are TRBV29-1 and TRBJ2-7, with a tentative D call TRBD2 (7 bases). This sequence originates from an adult who was a healthcare worker with PCR-confirmed SARS-CoV-2 infection or an uninfected control (not recorded which). The sequencing sample was made of whole blood. CDR3 DNA: TGCAGCGTTGAGGGTTTGCGGGGGCTAACCTACGAGCAGTACTTC. Encoded protein: CSVEGLRGLTYEQYF.